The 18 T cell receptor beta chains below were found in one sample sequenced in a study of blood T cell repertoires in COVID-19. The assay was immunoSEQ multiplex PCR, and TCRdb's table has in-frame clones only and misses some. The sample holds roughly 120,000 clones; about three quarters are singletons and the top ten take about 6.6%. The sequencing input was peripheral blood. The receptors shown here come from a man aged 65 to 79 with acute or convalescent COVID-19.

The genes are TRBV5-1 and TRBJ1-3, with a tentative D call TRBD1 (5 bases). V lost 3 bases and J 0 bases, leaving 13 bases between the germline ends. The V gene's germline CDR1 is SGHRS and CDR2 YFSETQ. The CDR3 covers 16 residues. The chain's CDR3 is CASSWGDRRSGNTIYF. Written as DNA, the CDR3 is TGCGCCAGCAGCTGGGGCGACAGACGCTCTGGAAACACCATATATTTT.

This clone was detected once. The CDR3 nucleotides read TGTGCCAGCAGCACTGGGGCAGGCAGGGACAATCAGCCCCAGCATTTT. It specifies CASSTGAGRDNQPQHF. V usage is TRBV6-2 or TRBV6-3 and J usage is TRBJ1-5; a possible D gene is TRBD1 (5 bases). V lost 6 bases to trimming and J lost 3 bases, with 18 bases between them. Germline values: CDR1 MNHEY, CDR2 SVGEGT. This CDR3 has 16 residues.

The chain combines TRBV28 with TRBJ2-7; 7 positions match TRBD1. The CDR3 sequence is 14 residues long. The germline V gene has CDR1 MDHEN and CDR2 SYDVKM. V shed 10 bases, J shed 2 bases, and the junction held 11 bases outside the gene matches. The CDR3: CATTPGQRTYEQYF. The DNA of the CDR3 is TGTGCCACCACTCCGGGACAGAGGACCTACGAGCAGTACTTC.

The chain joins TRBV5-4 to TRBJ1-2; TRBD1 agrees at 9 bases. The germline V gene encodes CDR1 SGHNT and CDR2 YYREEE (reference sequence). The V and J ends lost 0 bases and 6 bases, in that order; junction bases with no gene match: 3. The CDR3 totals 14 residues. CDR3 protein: CASSLGDRADGYTF. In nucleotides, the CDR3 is TGTGCCAGCAGCTTGGGGGACAGGGCGGATGGCTACACCTTC.

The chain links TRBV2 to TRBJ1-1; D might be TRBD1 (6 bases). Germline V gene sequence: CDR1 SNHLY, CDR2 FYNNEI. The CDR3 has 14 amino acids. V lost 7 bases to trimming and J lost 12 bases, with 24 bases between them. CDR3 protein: CASNQGSGWGETFF. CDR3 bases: TGTGCCAGCAATCAGGGGTCAGGGTGGGGCGAAACTTTCTTT.

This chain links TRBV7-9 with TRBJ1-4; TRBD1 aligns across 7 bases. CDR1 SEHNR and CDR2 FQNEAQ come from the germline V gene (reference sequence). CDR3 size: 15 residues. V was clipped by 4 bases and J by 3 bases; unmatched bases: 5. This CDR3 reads CASSSQGSSNEKLFF. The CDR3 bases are TGTGCCAGCAGCTCACAGGGGTCCTCTAATGAAAAACTGTTTTTT.

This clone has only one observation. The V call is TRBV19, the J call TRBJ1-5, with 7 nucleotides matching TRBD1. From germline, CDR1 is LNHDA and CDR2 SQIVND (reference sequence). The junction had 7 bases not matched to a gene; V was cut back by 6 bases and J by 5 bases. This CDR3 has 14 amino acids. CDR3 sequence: CASSPTGYDQPQHF. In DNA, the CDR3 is TGTGCCAGTAGCCCGACAGGGTATGATCAGCCCCAGCATTTT.

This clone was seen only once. The CDR3 bases are TGTGCCAGCAGTCCCCCGGGGGACTATGGCTACACCTTC. Translated: CASSPPGDYGYTF. This chain uses TRBV28 with TRBJ1-2, with a weak D call TRBD1 (5 bases). The germline CDR1 and CDR2 sequences are MDHEN and SYDVKM. Trimming stripped 5 bases from V and 3 bases from J, with 10 bases between. This CDR3 has 13 amino acids.

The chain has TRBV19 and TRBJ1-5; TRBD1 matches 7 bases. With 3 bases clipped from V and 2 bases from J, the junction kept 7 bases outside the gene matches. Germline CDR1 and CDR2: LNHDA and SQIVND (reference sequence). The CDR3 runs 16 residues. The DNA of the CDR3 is TGTGCCAGTAGTATTAGGGGGCTAATGGGCAATCAGCCCCAGCATTTT. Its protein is CASSIRGLMGNQPQHF.

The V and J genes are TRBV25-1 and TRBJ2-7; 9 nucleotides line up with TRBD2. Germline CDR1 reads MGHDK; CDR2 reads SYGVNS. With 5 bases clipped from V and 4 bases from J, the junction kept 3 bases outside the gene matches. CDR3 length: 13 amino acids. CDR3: CASSSSGGYEQYF. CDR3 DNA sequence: TGTGCCAGCAGTTCCAGCGGGGGGTACGAGCAGTACTTC.

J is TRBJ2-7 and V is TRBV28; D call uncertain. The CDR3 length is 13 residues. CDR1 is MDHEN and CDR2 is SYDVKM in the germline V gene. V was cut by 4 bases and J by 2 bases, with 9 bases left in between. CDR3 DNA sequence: TGTGCCAGCAGTTACAGCTTTACCTACGAGCAGTACTTC. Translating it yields CASSYSFTYEQYF. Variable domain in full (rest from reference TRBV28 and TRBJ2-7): DVKVTQSSRYLVKRTGEKVFLECVQDMDHENMFWYRQDPGLGLRLIYFSYDVKMKEKGDIPEGYSVSREKKERFSLILESASTNQTSMYLCASSYSFTYEQYFGPGTRLTVT.

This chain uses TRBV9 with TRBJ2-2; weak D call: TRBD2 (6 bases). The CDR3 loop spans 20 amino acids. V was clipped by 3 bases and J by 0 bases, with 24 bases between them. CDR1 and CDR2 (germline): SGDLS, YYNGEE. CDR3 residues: CASSGAHSFWGVANTGELFF. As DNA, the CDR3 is TGTGCCAGCAGCGGGGCCCATTCATTCTGGGGGGTCGCGAACACCGGGGAGCTGTTTTTT.

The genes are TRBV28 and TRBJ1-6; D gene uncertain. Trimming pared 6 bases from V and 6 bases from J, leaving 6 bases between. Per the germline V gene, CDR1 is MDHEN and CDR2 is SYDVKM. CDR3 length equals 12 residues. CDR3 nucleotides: TGTGCCAGCAGAGAGAGTAATTCACCCCTCCACTTT. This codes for CASRESNSPLHF.

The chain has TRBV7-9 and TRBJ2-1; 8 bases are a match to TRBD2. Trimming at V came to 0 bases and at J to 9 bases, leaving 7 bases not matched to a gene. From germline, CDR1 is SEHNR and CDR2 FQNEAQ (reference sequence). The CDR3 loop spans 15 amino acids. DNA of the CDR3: TGTGCCAGCAGCTTAGCTAGCGGGACGTCCGGTGAGCAGTTCTTC. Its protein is CASSLASGTSGEQFF.

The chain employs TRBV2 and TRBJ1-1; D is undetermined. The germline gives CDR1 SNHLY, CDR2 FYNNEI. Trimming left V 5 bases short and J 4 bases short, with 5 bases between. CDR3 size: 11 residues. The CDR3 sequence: CASSRSTEAFF. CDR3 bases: TGTGCCAGCAGTCGCAGCACTGAAGCTTTCTTT.

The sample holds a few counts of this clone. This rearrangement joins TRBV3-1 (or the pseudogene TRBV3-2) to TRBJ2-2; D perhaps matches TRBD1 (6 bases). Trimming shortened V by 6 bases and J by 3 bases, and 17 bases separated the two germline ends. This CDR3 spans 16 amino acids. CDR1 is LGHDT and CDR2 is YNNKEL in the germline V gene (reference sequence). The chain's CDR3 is CASSHTGHKDTGELFF. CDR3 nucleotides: TGTGCCAGCAGTCACACAGGGCATAAGGACACCGGGGAGCTGTTTTTT.

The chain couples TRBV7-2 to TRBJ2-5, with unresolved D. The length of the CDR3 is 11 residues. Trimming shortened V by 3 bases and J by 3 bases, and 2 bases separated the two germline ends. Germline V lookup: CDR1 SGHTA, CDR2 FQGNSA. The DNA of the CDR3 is TGTGCCAGCAGCTTCAAAGAGACCCAGTACTTC. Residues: CASSFKETQYF.

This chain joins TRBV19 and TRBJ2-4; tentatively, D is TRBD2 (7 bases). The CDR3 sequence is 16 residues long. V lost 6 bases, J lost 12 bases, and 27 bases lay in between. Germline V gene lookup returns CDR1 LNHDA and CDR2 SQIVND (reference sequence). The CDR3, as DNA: TGTGCCAGTAGATGGGGAGGGGGGACTCCGTGGGAACCTCAGTACTTC. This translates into CASRWGGGTPWEPQYF.